The 5 T cell receptor beta chains below all came from one sample that was sequenced in a study of CD4 T cells in relation to SARS-CoV-2 and coronaviruses. The unexposed donors gave CD4+ T cells in about 2010-2019, prior to COVID-19. The protocol was immunoSEQ multiplex PCR, while the TCRdb copy is restricted to in-frame clones and leaves out a portion. The sample has 55,000 to 75,000 clones, 87% seen once. The specimen was memory CD4+ T cells from PBMCs. All receptors derive from a human donor in good health.

In its sample, this clone was seen once. CDR3 in DNA: TGTGCCTGGAGTGGAGGGCGGCACGGGGAGCTGTTTTTT. As protein: CAWSGGRHGELFF. The gene calls are TRBV30 and TRBJ2-2; maybe TRBD2 (5 bases). In germline, CDR1 is GTSNPN, CDR2 SVGIG (reference sequence). CDR3 length equals 13 residues. V gave up 1 base and J gave up 7 bases, with 10 bases separating them.

This chain connects TRBV5-1 to TRBJ2-7, with D perhaps being TRBD1 or TRBD2 (5 bases each). CDR1 is SGHRS, CDR2 YFSETQ, per germline. This CDR3 comprises 15 residues. V lost 0 bases, J lost 0 bases, and 10 bases lay in between. In DNA, the CDR3 is TGCGCCAGCAGCTTGGACCCCGGGGCCTCCTACGAGCAGTACTTC. This translates into CASSLDPGASYEQYF. Full variable domain (missing parts from reference TRBV5-1 and TRBJ2-7): KAGVTQTPRYLIKTRGQQVTLSCSPISGHRSVSWYQQTPGQGLQFLFEYFSETQRNKGNFPGRFSGRQFSNSRSEMNVSTLELGDSALYLCASSLDPGASYEQYFGPGTRLTVT.

This chain links TRBV30 with TRBJ2-7; TRBD1 is a possible D gene (6 bases). CDR3 length: 11 amino acids. Trimming shortened V by 4 bases and J by 3 bases, and 7 bases separated the two germline ends. Germline V gene data show CDR1 as GTSNPN and CDR2 as SVGIG (reference sequence). The CDR3 DNA follows: TGTGCCTGGATGGACAGCTACGAGCAGTACTTC. Translation gives CAWMDSYEQYF.

The rearrangement joins TRBV5-1 to TRBJ2-1; the match to TRBD2 covers 12 bases. This CDR3 spans 15 amino acids. V gave up 2 bases and J gave up 7 bases; unmatched junction bases: 4. Germline V lookup: CDR1 SGHRS, CDR2 YFSETQ. CDR3 sequence (DNA): TGCGCCAGCAGCTTACTAGCGGGAGGCGGGAATGAGCAGTTCTTC. Protein: CASSLLAGGGNEQFF.

The J gene is TRBJ1-3, the V gene TRBV24-1; D unresolved. Germline V gene lookup returns CDR1 KGHDR and CDR2 SFDVKD. V shed 5 bases and J shed 0 bases, with 10 bases lying between them. This CDR3 contains 15 residues. The CDR3 DNA follows: TGTGCCACCAGTGCGGCGGGAAACTCTGGAAACACCATATATTTT. Translation gives CATSAAGNSGNTIYF.